The sample holds one count of the clone carrying this T cell receptor beta chain. The data were taken from a study of cytomegalovirus exposure and HLA in healthy donors. Sequencing used immunoSEQ multiplex PCR; TCRdb keeps in-frame clones, though not all of them. The profile shows roughly 270,000 clones, approximately 88% of them singletons. The validation cohort, a group of more than 100 subjects, included the donors and was separate from the roughly 600-subject first cohort. This CDR3 is built from 16 residues. CDR1 and CDR2 (germline): SGHNT, YYREEE (reference sequence). V dropped 4 bases and J dropped 2; count of bases not matched to a gene: 8.

What was sequenced was PBMCs. J is TRBJ2-5 and V is TRBV5-4; TRBD2 matches 10 bases. The TCR was taken from a woman in her late teens or twenties in good health and CMV-seronegative. CDR3 DNA: TGTGCCAGCAGCGGACGGACTAGCGGAAGACAAGAGACCCAGTACTTC. Its translation: CASSGRTSGRQETQYF. Supplemented by reference TRBV5-4 and TRBJ2-5, the full variable domain reads ETGVTQSPTHLIKTRGQQVTLRCSSQSGHNTVSWYQQALGQGPQFIFQYYREEENGRGNFPPRFSGLQFPNYSSELNVNALELDDSALYLCASSGRTSGRQETQYFGPGTRLLVL.